A single sample is the source of the 32 T cell receptor beta chains below, sequenced in a study of OX40 agonist ivuxolimab in advanced cancers. Sequencing was performed with immunoSEQ multiplex PCR; in TCRdb, only in-frame clones are kept and a portion is missing. The table lists over 8,500 clones, approximately 86% of them singletons, with around 31% in the top ten. The specimen was CD4+ or CD8+ T cells sorted from blood, collected in a trial of the OX40 agonist ivuxolimab. The receptors originated from an adult with an advanced solid tumor such as melanoma, head and neck, liver or kidney cancer.

In regard to this clone: One end of the junction fails to match germline, which may point to a read error. Additional DNA sequences in this sample encode the identical CDR3. The chain links TRBV4-1 to TRBJ2-7, with 11 nucleotides matching TRBD2. The CDR3 length is 15 residues. In germline, CDR1 is MGHRA, CDR2 YSYEKL. DNA for the CDR3: TGTGCCAGCAGCCCGAAACTAGCGGGAGCCTACGAGCAGTACTTC. As protein: CASSPKLAGAYEQYF.

This chain links TRBV5-6 with TRBJ2-7, with 14 bases fitting TRBD2. The germline CDR1 and CDR2 sequences are SGHDT and YYEEEE. V trimming: 1 base; J trimming: 4 bases; junction bases outside the gene matches: 7. This CDR3 is 17 amino acids long. This CDR3 is CASSLKRTSGRWYEQYF. Here the CDR3 DNA reads TGTGCCAGCAGCTTGAAACGGACTAGCGGGAGGTGGTACGAGCAGTACTTC.

The chain links TRBV27 to TRBJ1-2; no definite D call. Germline V CDR1 and CDR2: MNHEY, SMNVEV (reference sequence). The germline V and J ends were trimmed by 2 bases and 4 bases, with 14 bases remaining between them. The CDR3 totals 15 residues. The DNA of the CDR3 is TGTGCCAGCAGTTTAAACCGGGCCGCCACCTATGGCTACACCTTC. Protein: CASSLNRAATYGYTF.

The V and J genes are TRBV5-1 and TRBJ2-7; TRBD2 matches 8 bases. V lost 2 bases and J lost 3; bases outside the gene matches: 4. The CDR3 totals 14 residues. Per the germline V gene, CDR1 is SGHRS and CDR2 is YFSETQ. The CDR3 DNA is TGCGCCAGCAGCTTACCCGGGACTAGCTACGAGCAGTACTTC. This sequence encodes CASSLPGTSYEQYF.

J is TRBJ2-7 and V is TRBV5-1; 10 positions agree with TRBD2. Germline CDR1 reads SGHRS; CDR2 reads YFSETQ. V dropped 3 bases and J dropped 0; count of bases not matched to a gene: 3. The CDR3 is 15 residues long. For the CDR3, the DNA is TGCGCCAGCAGCTCCTGGACTAGCGGCTCCTACGAGCAGTACTTC. It yields the protein CASSSWTSGSYEQYF.

A few counts support this clone. The chain has TRBV12-5 and TRBJ2-1; TRBD2 agrees at 12 bases. V lost 6 bases and J lost 4; bases outside the gene matches: 7. The CDR3 is 16 amino acids. Germline CDR1 is LGHNT and CDR2 is FRNRAP. As DNA, the CDR3 is TGTGCTAGTGGAACGGGGGGGACTAGCGGGTACAATGAGCAGTTCTTC. Translated: CASGTGGTSGYNEQFF.

The rearrangement links TRBV7-9 to TRBJ2-7; 10 positions match TRBD1. J lost 0 bases, V lost 4 bases, and 3 bases had no gene match. CDR3 length: 15 residues. Germline V gene sequence: CDR1 SEHNR, CDR2 FQNEAQ (reference sequence). For the CDR3, the DNA is TGTGCCAGCAGCTCGGGACAGGGGATCTCCTACGAGCAGTACTTC. It yields the protein CASSSGQGISYEQYF.

This chain connects TRBV27 to TRBJ1-3; maybe TRBD1 (5 bases). The germline V gene encodes CDR1 MNHEY and CDR2 SMNVEV (reference sequence). The CDR3 is made up of 14 amino acids. V lost 5 bases and J 7 bases, leaving 15 bases between the germline ends. The CDR3 coding sequence is TGTGCCAGCAGTCGGGGGAAGGCTGATAACACCATATATTTT. It yields the protein CASSRGKADNTIYF.

This clone appeared a few times. J is TRBJ1-5 and V is TRBV4-1, with a possible D match to TRBD1 (5 bases). The CDR3 covers 14 residues. Germline assignment: CDR1 MGHRA and CDR2 YSYEKL. Trimming removed 3 bases at V and 7 bases at J, with 13 bases between. The CDR3 loop reads CASSHLGRDQPQHF. In DNA, the CDR3 is TGCGCCAGCAGCCACCTCGGACGGGACCAGCCCCAGCATTTT.

V is TRBV5-4 and J is TRBJ1-2, with D perhaps TRBD1 (5 bases). Looked up from germline, CDR1 is SGHNT and CDR2 is YYREEE (reference sequence). Trimming shortened V by 3 bases and J by 3 bases, and 12 bases separated the two germline ends. The length of the CDR3 is 14 residues. CDR3 coding DNA: TGTGCCAGCAGCTCATCCGGGGCGGACTATGGCTACACCTTC. Its protein is CASSSSGADYGYTF.

The chain recombines TRBV16 with TRBJ1-5; D unclear. There are 16 residues in the CDR3. V shed 0 bases and J shed 3 bases, with 12 bases lying between them. The germline V gene has CDR1 KGHSY and CDR2 FQNENV. The CDR3: CASSQSVLAVNQPQHF. CDR3 in DNA: TGTGCCAGCAGCCAATCGGTCTTGGCAGTCAATCAGCCCCAGCATTTT. The full variable domain, with the rest looked up from reference TRBV16 and TRBJ1-5, is GEEVAQTPKHLVRGEGQKAKLYCAPIKGHSYVFWYQQVLKNEFKFLISFQNENVFDETGMPKERFSAKCLPNSPCSLEIQATKLEDSAVYFCASSQSVLAVNQPQHFGDGTRLSIL.

The CDR3, as DNA: TGCGCCAGCAGGTCCAGACTTGGTGAGCAGTTCTTC. Translation: CASRSRLGEQFF. The gene calls are TRBV4-1 and TRBJ2-1, with D unresolved. This CDR3 spans 12 amino acids. The germline V gene has CDR1 MGHRA and CDR2 YSYEKL. V was pared by 6 bases and J by 9 bases, with 12 bases between.

The chain is built from TRBV27 and TRBJ2-2, with TRBD1 matching 8 bases. Trimming took 5 bases from V and 7 from J; bases not matched to a gene: 12. The CDR3 covers 16 residues. Germline CDR1 reads MNHEY; CDR2 reads SMNVEV (reference sequence). Here the CDR3 reads CASSLYPGQVGGELFF. The CDR3 DNA is TGTGCCAGCAGTCTATACCCGGGACAGGTTGGCGGGGAGCTGTTTTTT.

This chain links TRBV27 with TRBJ1-1; D gene uncertain. The CDR3 length is 13 residues. The germline CDR1 and CDR2 sequences are MNHEY and SMNVEV (reference sequence). V dropped 5 bases and J dropped 2 bases, with 9 bases sitting between them. The CDR3 DNA sequence: TGTGCCAGCAGTCTAAAAACTAACACTGAAGCTTTCTTT. Translating it yields CASSLKTNTEAFF.

CDR3 sequence: CASTHGADTEAFF. In nucleotides, the CDR3 is TGTGCCAGCACCCACGGGGCCGACACTGAAGCTTTCTTT. V usage is TRBV27 and J usage is TRBJ1-1; possibly TRBD1 for D (5 bases). The CDR3 contains 13 residues. Germline V gene sequence: CDR1 MNHEY, CDR2 SMNVEV (reference sequence). The V gene lost 7 bases and the J gene lost 3 bases, with 12 bases spanning the gap.

The genes are TRBV7-9 and TRBJ2-2; 9 nucleotides agree with TRBD1. Germline CDR1 reads SEHNR; CDR2 reads FQNEAQ (reference sequence). The CDR3 runs 18 residues. V was clipped by 3 bases and J by 4 bases; unmatched bases: 12. The CDR3 nucleotides are TGTGCCAGCAGCTTCCCCCCGGGACAGGGATCGGGCACCGGGGAGCTGTTTTTT. Its translation: CASSFPPGQGSGTGELFF.

This chain links TRBV7-6 with TRBJ2-3; unclear D gene. CDR3 length: 17 residues. The germline V gene has CDR1 SGHVS and CDR2 FNYEAQ. V was shortened by 4 bases and J by 3 bases, with 20 bases between the two germline ends. The CDR3 loop reads CASSYLIPGSATDTQYF. The CDR3 nucleotides read TGTGCCAGCAGCTACCTAATCCCAGGATCGGCTACAGATACGCAGTATTTT.

The J gene is TRBJ2-2, the V gene TRBV4-2; a possible D gene is TRBD2 (6 bases). The CDR3 runs to 14 residues. The germline V gene has CDR1 LGHNA and CDR2 YNFKEQ. V was pared by 4 bases and J by 3 bases, with 9 bases between. In DNA form, the CDR3 reads TGTGCCAGCAGCCTAGGGACTTACACCGGGGAGCTGTTTTTT. Protein sequence: CASSLGTYTGELFF.

A single count supports this clone. This chain joins TRBV6-5 and TRBJ2-1; no definite D call. V was cut by 0 bases and J by 9 bases, with 9 bases left in between. Germline CDR1 and CDR2: MNHEY and SVGAGI. This CDR3 spans 13 amino acids. CDR3 in amino acids: CASSYSGSTEQFF. The CDR3, as DNA: TGTGCCAGCAGTTACTCTGGCAGTACTGAGCAGTTCTTC.

This chain uses TRBV5-1 with TRBJ1-2; D unclear. The V end lost 0 bases, the J end lost 1 base, and 7 bases lay between the germline ends. This CDR3 has 14 amino acids. Germline CDR1 is SGHRS and CDR2 is YFSETQ. CDR3 sequence: CASSLASLNYGYTF. The CDR3 DNA reads TGCGCCAGCAGCTTGGCATCCCTTAACTATGGCTACACCTTC.

Regarding this clone: A read error may account for a junction end that differs from germline. The chain combines TRBV7-7 with TRBJ2-7; weak D call: TRBD2 (5 bases). Germline loops: CDR1 SSHAT, CDR2 FNYEAQ (reference sequence). This CDR3 comprises 13 residues. DNA for the CDR3: TGTGCTAGCAGCTTAGCGCTAGGGAACGAGCAGTACTTC. Translated, it gives CASSLALGNEQYF.

The rearrangement links TRBV27 to TRBJ2-1; possible D gene TRBD2, 5 bases. CDR1 and CDR2 (germline): MNHEY, SMNVEV (reference sequence). CDR3 size: 15 residues. The ends were cut back, 2 bases at V and 7 bases at J, with 15 bases in the middle. The CDR3, as DNA: TGTGCCAGCAGTTTACTAGCAGCTTCTAGGAATGAGCAGTTCTTC. Translating it yields CASSLLAASRNEQFF.

The gene calls are TRBV5-4 and TRBJ2-7; D is undetermined. The CDR3 has 13 residues. The germline gives CDR1 SGHNT, CDR2 YYREEE (reference sequence). The V end lost 1 base, the J end lost 4 bases, and 9 bases lay between the germline ends. The CDR3 sequence: CASSLNNGYEQYF. DNA for the CDR3: TGTGCCAGCAGCTTGAATAACGGTTACGAGCAGTACTTC. Drawing the rest from reference TRBV5-4 and TRBJ2-7, the complete variable domain is ETGVTQSPTHLIKTRGQQVTLRCSSQSGHNTVSWYQQALGQGPQFIFQYYREEENGRGNFPPRFSGLQFPNYSSELNVNALELDDSALYLCASSLNNGYEQYFGPGTRLTVT.

The rearrangement links TRBV7-9 to TRBJ2-7; D is perhaps TRBD1 or TRBD2 (5 bases each). This CDR3 contains 17 residues. Per the germline V gene, CDR1 is SEHNR and CDR2 is FQNEAQ (reference sequence). The ends were cut back, 5 bases at V and 1 base at J, with 21 bases in the middle. The CDR3 loop is CASSPRAWTTTSYEQYF. The CDR3 nucleotides are TGTGCCAGCAGCCCGAGGGCGTGGACAACTACTTCCTACGAGCAGTACTTC.

V gene TRBV7-9 combines with J gene TRBJ2-7; tentative D call: TRBD1 (5 bases). With 6 bases removed from V and 2 bases from J, the gap between germline ends came to 11 bases. Germline CDR1 SEHNR, CDR2 FQNEAQ (reference sequence). This CDR3 is 13 amino acids long. The CDR3 here is CASSMVRAYEQYF. The CDR3, as DNA: TGTGCCAGCAGTATGGTCAGGGCCTACGAGCAGTACTTC.

The chain employs TRBV6-4 and TRBJ2-3; 8 bases fit TRBD2. Trimming at V came to 0 bases and at J to 5 bases, leaving 4 bases not matched to a gene. The CDR3 has 15 amino acids. Looked up from germline, CDR1 is MRHNA and CDR2 is SNTAGT. In DNA form, the CDR3 reads TGTGCCAGCAGTGACTCGCCGGGGGGGCAAGATACGCAGTATTTT. Its protein product is CASSDSPGGQDTQYF.

The V gene is TRBV13, the J gene TRBJ2-2; 7 bases agree with TRBD2. The germline V gene encodes CDR1 PRHDT and CDR2 FYEKMQ (reference sequence). With V trimmed by 3 bases and J by 5 bases, 6 bases remained unmatched. CDR3 size: 15 residues. CDR3 sequence: CASSFRTRRTGELFF. CDR3 nucleotide sequence: TGTGCCAGCAGCTTCCGGACTAGGAGGACCGGGGAGCTGTTTTTT.

The genes are TRBV4-2 and TRBJ2-6; D is possibly TRBD1 or TRBD2 (5 bases each). Germline V gives CDR1 LGHNA, CDR2 YNFKEQ. The CDR3 length is 21 residues. The V end lost 2 bases, the J end lost 0 bases, and 23 bases lay between the germline ends. The CDR3 loop reads CASSQSRGLGPESSGANVLTF. The CDR3 DNA follows: TGTGCCAGCAGCCAATCGAGGGGCCTAGGACCCGAGAGCTCTGGGGCCAACGTCCTGACTTTC.

J is TRBJ2-2 and V is TRBV10-2; no firm D call. The CDR3 sequence is 14 residues long. Germline assignment: CDR1 WSHSY and CDR2 SAAADI. Between the trimmed V and J ends, which lost 0 bases and 7 bases, there was a span of 9 bases. CDR3 protein: CASSESISIGELFF. Written as DNA, the CDR3 is TGCGCCAGCAGTGAGTCGATCTCAATCGGGGAGCTGTTTTTT.

This chain joins TRBV6-4 and TRBJ2-2; D is unclear. CDR1 MRHNA and CDR2 SNTAGT come from the germline V gene. V was pared by 8 bases and J by 3 bases, with 13 bases between. The CDR3 length is 14 residues. CDR3: CASQKGPDTGELFF. The CDR3 bases are TGTGCCAGCCAGAAAGGGCCGGACACCGGGGAGCTGTTTTTT.

The rearrangement links TRBV6-1 to TRBJ2-7, with D perhaps matching TRBD2 (6 bases). Trimming cost V 7 bases and J 6 bases, with 16 bases left between them. The germline V gene has CDR1 MNHNS and CDR2 SASEGT. This CDR3 contains 13 residues. The CDR3 DNA reads TGTGCCAGCAAGGGTGGGGAGGCTAGCGAGCAGTACTTC. This sequence encodes CASKGGEASEQYF.

The V gene is TRBV28, the J gene TRBJ1-2; TRBD1 matches 7 bases. V lost 2 bases to trimming and J lost 8 bases; unmatched junction nucleotides: 8. The CDR3 runs 14 residues. Germline CDR1 and CDR2: MDHEN and SYDVKM. CDR3 DNA: TGTGCCAGCAGTTTAACCCAGGGGGACCACGGCTACACCTTC. Encoded protein: CASSLTQGDHGYTF.